This TCR beta chain was recovered during a study of cytomegalovirus exposure and HLA in healthy donors. Whole-study context: The same platform used for the 666 first-cohort repertoires was also used for the 90 to 150 validation repertoires, as a later analysis reported.

Concerning this clone: Its specificity is not known.

Data came from immunoSEQ multiplex PCR; TCRdb stores just in-frame clones and leaves some out. The table lists more than 130,000 clones, about 86% of them singletons, with approximately 8.5% in the top ten. V lost 0 bases and J 0 bases, leaving 10 bases between the germline ends. Germline-derived CDR1 and CDR2 are SGHRS and YFSETQ. This CDR3 is 16 amino acids long. Study findings and constraints: Diagnosis of cytomegalovirus status made by the classifier reportedly showed high specificity and sensitivity. In vitro checks showed that a few CMV-associated chains really do target CMV antigens.

This clonotype was obtained from a woman aged 18-29 years in good health and CMV-seropositive. The rearrangement links TRBV5-1 to TRBJ1-5, with D unclear. The sample was PBMCs. The CDR3 DNA reads TGCGCCAGCAGCTTGGACCCCAGTTATAGCAATCAGCCCCAGCATTTT. This encodes CASSLDPSYSNQPQHF.